These 18 T cell receptor beta chains came from one sample sequenced in a study of T cells in Graves' hyperthyroidism and ophthalmopathy. TCR beta CDR3 region amplification was performed from RNA transcripts. Primed by the HTBI set, a first-round RT-PCR was run on the TCR CDR3. TCRdb re-analysed the multiplex PCR reads in MiXCR, keeping a single row per CDR3 protein. Of approximately 570,000 distinct CDR3 sequences in the sample, 20% are singletons; the top ten hold approximately 48%. What was sequenced was blood. The receptors originated from a man aged 35 to 55 with Graves' ophthalmopathy.

This clonotype turned up a few times. The V call is TRBV13, the J call TRBJ2-3; the D is unclear. Germline V gene lookup returns CDR1 PRHDT and CDR2 FYEKMQ (reference sequence). This CDR3 contains 17 residues. With 5 bases removed from V and 0 bases from J, the gap between germline ends came to 18 bases. CDR3 in DNA: TGTGCCAGCAGCATCTCCAGGACGGGCCCTAGCACAGATACGCAGTATTTT. Protein product: CASSISRTGPSTDTQYF.

A note on this clonotype: A much larger clone lies one base from this, so it may be a read error. The J gene is TRBJ2-5, the V gene TRBV18, with D possibly matching TRBD2 (5 bases). This CDR3 has 13 amino acids. The germline V and J ends were trimmed by 3 bases and 7 bases, with 12 bases remaining between them. Germline V gene data show CDR1 as KGHSH and CDR2 as LQKENI. The CDR3 region is CASSPGTGGTQYF. Written as DNA, the CDR3 is TGTGCCAGCTCACCGGGCACCGGAGGGACCCAGTACTTC.

This clonotype appeared once. This sequence joins TRBV7-9 and TRBJ1-1; TRBD1 aligns across 8 bases. The CDR3 has 16 residues. In germline, CDR1 is SEHNR, CDR2 FQNEAQ (reference sequence). V dropped 5 bases and J dropped 1; count of bases not matched to a gene: 9. The CDR3 nucleotides read TGTGCCAGCAGCCCCCCAGGGGGCCTTGGGAACACTGAAGCTTTCTTT. It is translated as CASSPPGGLGNTEAFF.

In DNA, the CDR3 is TGTGCCACCAGCAGACAGACATCCTCTTCCTACGAGCAGTACTTC. Its translation is CATSRQTSSSYEQYF. The chain couples TRBV15 to TRBJ2-7; D is unclear. The CDR3 sequence is 15 residues long. The germline CDR1 and CDR2 sequences are LNHNV and YYDKDF (reference sequence). V lost 2 bases to trimming and J lost 1 base, with 12 bases between them.

The chain is built from TRBV27 and TRBJ2-7; D might be TRBD2 (6 bases). The CDR3 totals 15 residues. Per germline, CDR1 MNHEY and CDR2 SMNVEV (reference sequence). V was pared by 3 bases and J by 4 bases, with 16 bases between. CDR3 in amino acids: CASSFLGGKGYEQYF. In DNA form, the CDR3 reads TGTGCCAGCAGTTTCCTTGGGGGGAAGGGATACGAGCAGTACTTC.

The J gene is TRBJ2-2, the V gene TRBV18; D is unclear. The CDR3 spans 17 residues. V lost 2 bases and J 1 base, leaving 14 bases between the germline ends. Germline V CDR1 and CDR2: KGHSH, LQKENI. CDR3 sequence: CASSPGEVALNTGELFF. CDR3 DNA: TGTGCCAGCTCACCAGGCGAAGTCGCCTTGAACACCGGGGAGCTGTTTTTT.

The chain uses TRBV28 and TRBJ2-5; TRBD2 might be the D (7 bases). The CDR3 sequence is 16 residues long. V lost 2 bases and J lost 4, with 17 bases in between. Germline V gene lookup returns CDR1 MDHEN and CDR2 SYDVKM. CDR3 sequence (DNA): TGTGCCAGCAGTTTAGCGGGAGTAGGGGGGAGAGAGACCCAGTACTTC. This sequence encodes CASSLAGVGGRETQYF. The complete variable domain, with remaining parts taken from reference TRBV28 and TRBJ2-5, reads DVKVTQSSRYLVKRTGEKVFLECVQDMDHENMFWYRQDPGLGLRLIYFSYDVKMKEKGDIPEGYSVSREKKERFSLILESASTNQTSMYLCASSLAGVGGRETQYFGPGTRLLVL.

This clonotype has a count of ten or more. V usage is TRBV28 and J usage is TRBJ2-7; D is undetermined. The V gene lost 10 bases and the J gene lost 4 bases, with 11 bases spanning the gap. Germline V lookup: CDR1 MDHEN, CDR2 SYDVKM. This CDR3 has 11 amino acids. In DNA form, the CDR3 reads TGTGCCACCGTTATGGGGTACGAGCAGTACTTC. Protein product: CATVMGYEQYF.

This clonotype was counted at least ten times. This chain joins TRBV5-5 and TRBJ2-7, with 7 positions matching TRBD1. Per the germline V gene, CDR1 is SGHKS and CDR2 is YYEKEE (reference sequence). V shed 3 bases and J 3 bases; nucleotides not matched to a gene: 3. The CDR3 has 13 amino acids. The CDR3 DNA sequence: TGTGCCAGCAGCTCAACAGGGGTCTACGAGCAGTACTTC. Translation gives CASSSTGVYEQYF.

V usage is TRBV20-1 and J usage is TRBJ1-5, with 7 nucleotides matching TRBD1. This CDR3 has 15 amino acids. Germline CDR1 is DFQATT and CDR2 is SNEGSKA (reference sequence). The V and J ends lost 3 bases and 5 bases, in that order; junction bases with no gene match: 10. CDR3 DNA sequence: TGCAGTGCTAGTAGACCCGGGCAGGGGGATCAGCCCCAGCATTTT. Protein product: CSASRPGQGDQPQHF.

V and J are TRBV6-1 and TRBJ2-1, with D maybe TRBD2 (6 bases). This CDR3 has 17 amino acids. V was pared by 1 base and J by 7 bases, with 20 bases between. CDR1 and CDR2 (germline): MNHNS, SASEGT. The CDR3 region has the DNA TGTGCCAGCAGTGAAGGACTAGGGCTAGGAGTCCTGAATGAGCAGTTCTTC. This sequence encodes CASSEGLGLGVLNEQFF.

This chain connects TRBV6-6 to TRBJ1-4; TRBD1 agrees at 9 bases. The CDR3 has 13 residues. Losses at the gene ends were 0 bases for V and 10 bases for J; bases not matched to a gene: 0. Germline V gene sequence: CDR1 MNHNY, CDR2 SVGAGI (reference sequence). The DNA of the CDR3 is TGTGCCAGCAGTTACTCGACAGGGGGAAAACTGTTTTTT. Amino acid sequence: CASSYSTGGKLFF.

There are many counts of this clonotype. The V gene is TRBV13, the J gene TRBJ2-3, with TRBD1 identical over 7 bases. The V gene end was trimmed by 3 bases and the J gene end by 0 bases; junction bases not matched to a gene: 3. CDR1 PRHDT and CDR2 FYEKMQ come from the germline V gene (reference sequence). This CDR3 region has 15 residues. The CDR3 sequence is CASSLVGGSTDTQYF. CDR3 in DNA: TGTGCCAGCAGCTTGGTAGGGGGCAGCACAGATACGCAGTATTTT.

This clonotype came up many times. V usage is TRBV7-2 and J usage is TRBJ1-5; D gene ambiguous. The CDR3 loop spans 12 amino acids. Germline CDR1 reads SGHTA; CDR2 reads FQGNSA. Between the trimmed V and J ends, which lost 8 bases and 5 bases, there was a span of 10 bases. The CDR3, as DNA: TGTGCCAGCGCCTCGGACGATCAGCCCCAGCATTTT. It codes for CASASDDQPQHF.

This clonotype came up many times. The chain combines TRBV11-2 with TRBJ1-5; D is ambiguous. This CDR3 region has 13 residues. Germline V lookup: CDR1 SGHAT, CDR2 FQNNGV. V was clipped by 3 bases and J by 7 bases, with 10 bases between them. The CDR3: CASSFGLGQPQHF. The DNA of the CDR3 is TGTGCCAGCAGCTTTGGGCTAGGACAGCCCCAGCATTTT.

This rearrangement joins TRBV2 to TRBJ2-5, with 14 bases that match TRBD2. Unmatched junction bases numbered 6, after V lost 7 bases and J lost 5 bases. The CDR3 runs to 15 residues. The V gene's germline CDR1 is SNHLY and CDR2 FYNNEI. CDR3 region: CASNGLAGGPETQYF. For the CDR3, the DNA is TGTGCCAGCAACGGACTAGCGGGGGGCCCGGAGACCCAGTACTTC.

In this sample, this clonotype turned up a few times. V and J are TRBV7-2 and TRBJ1-2; 8 bases fit TRBD1. The CDR3 sequence is 16 residues long. The junction had 5 bases not matched to a gene; V was cut back by 1 base and J by 1 base. The germline gives CDR1 SGHTA, CDR2 FQGNSA. In DNA, the CDR3 is TGTGCCAGCAGCTTAGAGGCAGGGGGCATTAACTATGGCTACACCTTC. This encodes CASSLEAGGINYGYTF.

The chain carries TRBV28 and TRBJ1-1, with TRBD1 as a possible D gene (5 bases). The CDR3 spans 15 residues. V gave up 4 bases and J gave up 0 bases, with 12 bases separating them. Germline-derived CDR1 and CDR2 are MDHEN and SYDVKM. The CDR3 loop is CASSSHWGMNTEAFF. The CDR3 bases are TGTGCCAGCAGTTCTCATTGGGGGATGAACACTGAAGCTTTCTTT.